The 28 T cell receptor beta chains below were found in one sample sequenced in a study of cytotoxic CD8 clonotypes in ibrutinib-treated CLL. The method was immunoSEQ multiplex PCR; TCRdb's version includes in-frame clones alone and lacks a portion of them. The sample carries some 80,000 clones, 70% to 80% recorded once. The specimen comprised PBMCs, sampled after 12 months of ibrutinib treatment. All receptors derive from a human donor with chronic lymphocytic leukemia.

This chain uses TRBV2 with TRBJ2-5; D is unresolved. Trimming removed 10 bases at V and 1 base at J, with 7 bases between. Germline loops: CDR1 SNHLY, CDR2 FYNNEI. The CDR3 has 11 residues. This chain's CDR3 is CATRAQETQYF. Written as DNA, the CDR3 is TGTGCCACCCGGGCCCAAGAGACCCAGTACTTC.

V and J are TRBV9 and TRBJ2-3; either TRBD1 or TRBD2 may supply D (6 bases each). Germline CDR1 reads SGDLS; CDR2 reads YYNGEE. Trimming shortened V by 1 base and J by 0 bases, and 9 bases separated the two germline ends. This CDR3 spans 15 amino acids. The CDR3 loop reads CASSVMGGSTDTQYF. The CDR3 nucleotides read TGTGCCAGCAGCGTAATGGGGGGCAGCACAGATACGCAGTATTTT.

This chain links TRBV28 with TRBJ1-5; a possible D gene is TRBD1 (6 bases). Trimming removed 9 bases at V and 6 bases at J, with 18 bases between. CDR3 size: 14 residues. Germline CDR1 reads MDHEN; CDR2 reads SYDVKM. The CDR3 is CASLGGGLGQPQHF. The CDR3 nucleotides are TGTGCCAGTTTGGGGGGGGGCTTGGGTCAGCCCCAGCATTTT.

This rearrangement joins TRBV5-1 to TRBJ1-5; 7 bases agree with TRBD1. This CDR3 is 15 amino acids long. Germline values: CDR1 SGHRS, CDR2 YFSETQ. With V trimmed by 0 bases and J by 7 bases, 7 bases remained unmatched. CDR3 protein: CASSLAGDSGQPQHF. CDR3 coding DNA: TGCGCCAGCAGCTTGGCCGGGGACAGCGGCCAGCCCCAGCATTTT.

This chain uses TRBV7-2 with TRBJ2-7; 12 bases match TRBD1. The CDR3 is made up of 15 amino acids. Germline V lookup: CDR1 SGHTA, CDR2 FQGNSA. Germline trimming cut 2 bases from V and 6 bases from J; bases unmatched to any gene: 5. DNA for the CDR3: TGTGCCAGCAGCTTAACCGGGACAGGGGGCGCCGAGCAGTACTTC. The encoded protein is CASSLTGTGGAEQYF.

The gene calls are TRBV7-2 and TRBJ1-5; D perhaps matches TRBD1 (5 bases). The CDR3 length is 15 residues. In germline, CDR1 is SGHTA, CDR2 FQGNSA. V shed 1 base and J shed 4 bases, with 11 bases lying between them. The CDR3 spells CASSLGQGRNQPQHF. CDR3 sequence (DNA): TGTGCCAGCAGCTTAGGGCAGGGACGGAATCAGCCCCAGCATTTT.

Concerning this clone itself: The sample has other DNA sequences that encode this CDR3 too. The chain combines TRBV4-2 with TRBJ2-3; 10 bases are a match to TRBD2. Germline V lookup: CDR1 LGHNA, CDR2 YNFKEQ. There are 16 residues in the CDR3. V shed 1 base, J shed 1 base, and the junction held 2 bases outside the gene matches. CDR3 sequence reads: CASSQAGTSGTDTQYF. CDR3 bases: TGTGCCAGCAGCCAAGCCGGGACTAGCGGCACAGATACGCAGTATTTT.

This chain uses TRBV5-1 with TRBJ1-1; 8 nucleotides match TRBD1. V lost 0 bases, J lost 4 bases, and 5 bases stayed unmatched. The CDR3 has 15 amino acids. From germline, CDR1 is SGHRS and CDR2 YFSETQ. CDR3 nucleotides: TGCGCCAGCAGCTTGGCCCCAGGGGGCGGCACTGAAGCTTTCTTT. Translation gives CASSLAPGGGTEAFF.

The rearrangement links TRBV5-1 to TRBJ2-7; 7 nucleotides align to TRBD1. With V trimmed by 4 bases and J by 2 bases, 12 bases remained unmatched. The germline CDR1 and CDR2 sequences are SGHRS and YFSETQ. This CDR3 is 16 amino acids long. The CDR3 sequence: CASSRGARDRAYEQYF. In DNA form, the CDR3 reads TGCGCCAGCAGCCGAGGGGCCCGGGACAGAGCCTACGAGCAGTACTTC.

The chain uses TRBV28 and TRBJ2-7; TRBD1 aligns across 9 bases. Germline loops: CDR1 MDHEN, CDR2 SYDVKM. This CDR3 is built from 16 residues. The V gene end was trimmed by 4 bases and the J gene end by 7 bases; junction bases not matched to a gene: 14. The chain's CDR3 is CASSSNYRGRRIEQYF. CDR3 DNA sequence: TGTGCCAGCAGTTCCAACTACAGGGGGCGCAGGATTGAGCAGTACTTC.

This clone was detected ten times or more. As DNA, the CDR3 is TGCGCCAGCAGCTTGGCCTCGGGGTTGGACACTGAAGCTTTCTTT. It specifies CASSLASGLDTEAFF. The chain recombines TRBV5-1 with TRBJ1-1; D unresolved. V was cut by 0 bases and J by 3 bases, with 12 bases left in between. The germline CDR1 and CDR2 sequences are SGHRS and YFSETQ. The CDR3 totals 15 residues.

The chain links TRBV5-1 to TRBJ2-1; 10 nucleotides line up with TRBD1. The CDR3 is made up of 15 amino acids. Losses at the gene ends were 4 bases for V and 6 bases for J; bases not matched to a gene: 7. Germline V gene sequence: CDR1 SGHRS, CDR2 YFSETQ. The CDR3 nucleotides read TGCGCCAGCAGCCTCGACGGGACAGGGGCCAATGAGCAGTTCTTC. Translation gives CASSLDGTGANEQFF.

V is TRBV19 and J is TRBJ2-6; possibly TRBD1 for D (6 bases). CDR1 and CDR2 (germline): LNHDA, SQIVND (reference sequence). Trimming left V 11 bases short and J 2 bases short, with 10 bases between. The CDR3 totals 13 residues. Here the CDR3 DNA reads TGTGCCGGGGGCGCCGCTGGGGCCAACGTCCTGACTTTC. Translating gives CAGGAAGANVLTF. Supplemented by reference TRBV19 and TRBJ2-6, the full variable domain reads DGGITQSPKYLFRKEGQNVTLSCEQNLNHDAMYWYRQDPGQGLRLIYYSQIVNDFQKGDIAEGYSVSREKKESFPLTVTSAQKNPTAFYLCAGGAAGANVLTFGAGSRLTVL.

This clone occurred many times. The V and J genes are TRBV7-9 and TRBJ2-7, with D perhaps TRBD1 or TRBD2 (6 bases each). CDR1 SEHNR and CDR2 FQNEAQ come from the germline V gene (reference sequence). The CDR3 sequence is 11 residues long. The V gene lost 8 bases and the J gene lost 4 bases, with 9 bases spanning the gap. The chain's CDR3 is CASGGLYEQYF. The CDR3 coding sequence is TGTGCCAGCGGGGGGCTTTACGAGCAGTACTTC.

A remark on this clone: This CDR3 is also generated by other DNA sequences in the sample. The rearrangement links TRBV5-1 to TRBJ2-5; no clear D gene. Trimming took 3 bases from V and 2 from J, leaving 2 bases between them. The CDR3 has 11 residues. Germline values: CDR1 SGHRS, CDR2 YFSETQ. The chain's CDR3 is CASSSQETQYF. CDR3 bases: TGCGCCAGCAGCTCGCAAGAGACCCAGTACTTC.

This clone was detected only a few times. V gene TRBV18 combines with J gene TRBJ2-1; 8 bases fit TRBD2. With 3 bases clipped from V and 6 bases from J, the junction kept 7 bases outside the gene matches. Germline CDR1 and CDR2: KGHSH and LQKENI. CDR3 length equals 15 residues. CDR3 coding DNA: TGTGCCAGCTCACCGTGGCTAGCGGGTGGCAATGAGCAGTTCTTC. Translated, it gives CASSPWLAGGNEQFF.

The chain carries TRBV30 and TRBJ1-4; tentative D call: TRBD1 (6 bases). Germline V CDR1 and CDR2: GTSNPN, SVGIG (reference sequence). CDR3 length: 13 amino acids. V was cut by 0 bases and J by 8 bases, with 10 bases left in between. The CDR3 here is CAWSVRQGEKLFF. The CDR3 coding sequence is TGTGCCTGGAGTGTACGGCAGGGGGAAAAACTGTTTTTT.

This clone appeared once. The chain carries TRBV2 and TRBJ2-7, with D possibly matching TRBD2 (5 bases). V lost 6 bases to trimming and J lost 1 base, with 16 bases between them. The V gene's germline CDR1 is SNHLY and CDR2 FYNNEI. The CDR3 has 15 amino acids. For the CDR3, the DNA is TGTGCCAGCAGCCCCGCGGGCCAACTATCCTACGAGCAGTACTTC. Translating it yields CASSPAGQLSYEQYF.

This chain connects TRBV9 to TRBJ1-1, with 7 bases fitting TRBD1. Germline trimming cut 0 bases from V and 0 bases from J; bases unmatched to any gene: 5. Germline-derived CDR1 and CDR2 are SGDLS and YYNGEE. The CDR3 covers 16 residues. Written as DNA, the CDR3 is TGTGCCAGCAGCGTAGGCCCAGGGGGATTGAACACTGAAGCTTTCTTT. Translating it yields CASSVGPGGLNTEAFF.

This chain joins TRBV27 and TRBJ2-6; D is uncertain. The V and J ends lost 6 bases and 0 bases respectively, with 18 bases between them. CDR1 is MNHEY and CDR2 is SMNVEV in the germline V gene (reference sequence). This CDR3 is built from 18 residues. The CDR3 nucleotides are TGTGCCAGCAGCCTCGGGTCCCCCCGGCGCTCTGGGGCCAACGTCCTGACTTTC. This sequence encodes CASSLGSPRRSGANVLTF.

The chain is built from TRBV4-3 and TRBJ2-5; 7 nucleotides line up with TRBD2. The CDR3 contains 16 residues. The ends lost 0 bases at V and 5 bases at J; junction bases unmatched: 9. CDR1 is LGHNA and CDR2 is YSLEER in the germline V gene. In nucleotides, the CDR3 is TGCGCCAGCAGCCAAGAGGGGCCTGGGGAGGGGGAGACCCAGTACTTC. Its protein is CASSQEGPGEGETQYF.

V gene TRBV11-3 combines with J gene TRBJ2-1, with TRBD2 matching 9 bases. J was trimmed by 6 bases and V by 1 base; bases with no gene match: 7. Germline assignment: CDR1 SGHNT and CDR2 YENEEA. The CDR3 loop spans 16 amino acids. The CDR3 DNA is TGTGCCAGCAGCTTAGGTCTAGCGGGATTAGGCAATGAGCAGTTCTTC. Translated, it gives CASSLGLAGLGNEQFF.

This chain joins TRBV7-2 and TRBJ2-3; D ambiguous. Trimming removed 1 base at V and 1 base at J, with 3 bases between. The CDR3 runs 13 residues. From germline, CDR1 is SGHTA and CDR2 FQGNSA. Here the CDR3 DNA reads TGTGCCAGCAGCTTAGTTGGCACAGATACGCAGTATTTT. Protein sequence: CASSLVGTDTQYF. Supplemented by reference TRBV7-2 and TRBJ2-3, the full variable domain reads GAGVSQSPSNKVTEKGKDVELRCDPISGHTALYWYRQSLGQGLEFLIYFQGNSAPDKSGLPSDRFSAERTGGSVSTLTIQRTQQEDSAVYLCASSLVGTDTQYFGPGTRLTVL.

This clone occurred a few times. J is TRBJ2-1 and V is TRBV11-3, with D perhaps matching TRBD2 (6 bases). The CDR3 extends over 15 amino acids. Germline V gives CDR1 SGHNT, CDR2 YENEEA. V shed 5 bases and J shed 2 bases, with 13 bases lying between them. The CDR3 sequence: CASSRGLQAYNEQFF. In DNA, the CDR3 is TGTGCCAGCAGCCGGGGACTCCAGGCCTACAATGAGCAGTTCTTC.

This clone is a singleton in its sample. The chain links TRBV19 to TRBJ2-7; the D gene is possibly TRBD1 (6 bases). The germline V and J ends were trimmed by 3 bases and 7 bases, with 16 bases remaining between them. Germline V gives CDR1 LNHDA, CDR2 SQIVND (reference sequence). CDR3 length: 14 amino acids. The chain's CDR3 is CASSIKAGVVEQYF. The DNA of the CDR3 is TGTGCCAGTAGTATTAAAGCAGGGGTAGTTGAGCAGTACTTC.

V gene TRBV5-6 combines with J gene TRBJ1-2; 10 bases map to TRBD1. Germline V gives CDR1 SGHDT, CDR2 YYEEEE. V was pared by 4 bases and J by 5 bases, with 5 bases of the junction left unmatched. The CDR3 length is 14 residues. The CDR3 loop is CASSSGTGDYGYTF. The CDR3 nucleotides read TGTGCCAGCAGCAGCGGGACAGGGGATTATGGCTACACCTTC.

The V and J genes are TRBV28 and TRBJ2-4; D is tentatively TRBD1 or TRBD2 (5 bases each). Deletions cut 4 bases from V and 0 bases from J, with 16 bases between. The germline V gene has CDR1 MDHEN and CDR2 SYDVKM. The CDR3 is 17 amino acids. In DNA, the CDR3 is TGTGCCAGCAGTTGGGGGAACGACAGACTAGCCAAAAACATTCAGTACTTC. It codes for CASSWGNDRLAKNIQYF. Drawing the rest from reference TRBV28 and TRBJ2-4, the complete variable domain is DVKVTQSSRYLVKRTGEKVFLECVQDMDHENMFWYRQDPGLGLRLIYFSYDVKMKEKGDIPEGYSVSREKKERFSLILESASTNQTSMYLCASSWGNDRLAKNIQYFGAGTRLSVL.

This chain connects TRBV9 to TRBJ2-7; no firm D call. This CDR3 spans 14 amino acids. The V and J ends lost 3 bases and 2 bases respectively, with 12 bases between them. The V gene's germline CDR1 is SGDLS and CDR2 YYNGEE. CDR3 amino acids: CASSGPTTTYEQYF. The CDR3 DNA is TGTGCCAGCAGCGGTCCGACCACCACCTACGAGCAGTACTTC. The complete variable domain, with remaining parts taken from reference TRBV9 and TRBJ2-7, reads DSGVTQTPKHLITATGQRVTLRCSPRSGDLSVYWYQQSLDQGLQFLIQYYNGEERAKGNILERFSAQQFPDLHSELNLSSLELGDSALYFCASSGPTTTYEQYFGPGTRLTVT.